The T cell receptor (beta chain) described here comes from a study of metastatic and nonmetastatic thyroid tumors. Across the whole study: Repertoire comparisons spanned blood and tumor or nodule tissue from malignant and benign thyroid patients.

Source study methods: In papillary thyroid cancer, a distant-metastasis classifier was built using CDR3 differences across clinicopathological groups. TCRdb re-processed the PCR reads through MiXCR. The V and J calls reflect TCRdb's pipeline rather than the authors' work. Here the sample spans tens of thousands of clones, approximately 12% being singletons. Patients were all untreated before their thyroid surgery. Overall study results and limits: Compared with benign nodules, malignant thyroid tumors were reported to have significantly higher TCR beta diversity in both blood and tumor.

This clone was seen at least ten times. What it binds is unknown. The source of this sequence is a female donor with papillary thyroid cancer or a benign thyroid nodule (not recorded which). Some clones in this sample may be carry-over from other donors' samples. The specimen was blood.

CDR3 coding DNA: TGTGCCAGCACCTGGGACATAACCAACAATGAGCAGTTCTTC. Residues: CASTWDITNNEQFF. The chain links TRBV7-6 to TRBJ2-1, with a tentative D call TRBD1 (6 bases). V was cut by 7 bases and J by 5 bases, with 15 bases left in between. Per germline, CDR1 SGHVS and CDR2 FNYEAQ. This CDR3 is built from 14 residues.